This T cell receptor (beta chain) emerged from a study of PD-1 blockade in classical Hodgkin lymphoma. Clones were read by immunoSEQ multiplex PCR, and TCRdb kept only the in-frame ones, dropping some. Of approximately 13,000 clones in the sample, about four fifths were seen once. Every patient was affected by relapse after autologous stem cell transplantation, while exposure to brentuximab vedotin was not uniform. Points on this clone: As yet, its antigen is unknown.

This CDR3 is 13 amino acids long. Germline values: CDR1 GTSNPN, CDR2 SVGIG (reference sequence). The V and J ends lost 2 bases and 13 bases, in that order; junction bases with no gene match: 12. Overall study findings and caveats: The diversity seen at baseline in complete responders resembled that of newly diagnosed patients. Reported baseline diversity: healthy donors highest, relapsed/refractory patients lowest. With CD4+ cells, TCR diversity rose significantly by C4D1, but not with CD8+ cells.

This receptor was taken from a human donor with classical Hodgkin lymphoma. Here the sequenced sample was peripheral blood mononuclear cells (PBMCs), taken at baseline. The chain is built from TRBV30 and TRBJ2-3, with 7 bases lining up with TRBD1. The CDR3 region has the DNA TGTGCCTGGAGTCAAGAGACAGGGCACAGGGAGTATTTT. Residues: CAWSQETGHREYF.